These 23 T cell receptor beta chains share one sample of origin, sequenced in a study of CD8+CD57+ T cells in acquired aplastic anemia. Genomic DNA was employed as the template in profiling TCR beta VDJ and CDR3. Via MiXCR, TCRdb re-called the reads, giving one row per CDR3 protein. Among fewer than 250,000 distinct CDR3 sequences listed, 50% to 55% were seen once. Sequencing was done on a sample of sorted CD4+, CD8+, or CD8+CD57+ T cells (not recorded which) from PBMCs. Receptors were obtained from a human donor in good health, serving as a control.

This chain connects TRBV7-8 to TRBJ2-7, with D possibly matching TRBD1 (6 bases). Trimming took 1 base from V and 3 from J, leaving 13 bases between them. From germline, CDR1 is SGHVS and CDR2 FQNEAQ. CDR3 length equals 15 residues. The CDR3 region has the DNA TGTGCCAGCAGCTTAGTAGGGGGTGGGGTCTACGAGCAGTACTTC. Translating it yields CASSLVGGGVYEQYF.

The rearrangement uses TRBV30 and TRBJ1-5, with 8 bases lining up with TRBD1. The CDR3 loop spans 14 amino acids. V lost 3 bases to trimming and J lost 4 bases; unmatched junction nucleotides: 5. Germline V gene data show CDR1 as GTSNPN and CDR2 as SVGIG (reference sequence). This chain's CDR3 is CAWSKGTGNQPQHF. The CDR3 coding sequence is TGTGCCTGGAGCAAAGGGACAGGTAATCAGCCCCAGCATTTT.

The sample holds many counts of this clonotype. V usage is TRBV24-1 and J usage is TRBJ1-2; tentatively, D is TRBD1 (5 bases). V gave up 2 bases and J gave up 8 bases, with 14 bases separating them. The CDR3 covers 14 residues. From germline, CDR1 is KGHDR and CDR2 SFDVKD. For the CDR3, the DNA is TGTGCCACCAGTGATTGGGACTCTCCGGGAGGCTACACCTTC. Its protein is CATSDWDSPGGYTF.

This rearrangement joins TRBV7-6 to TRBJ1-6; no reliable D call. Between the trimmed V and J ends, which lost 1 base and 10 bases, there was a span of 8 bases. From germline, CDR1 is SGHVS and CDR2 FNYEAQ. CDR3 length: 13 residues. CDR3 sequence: CASSLGEESPLHF. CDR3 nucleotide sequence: TGTGCCAGCAGCTTAGGGGAGGAATCACCCCTCCACTTT.

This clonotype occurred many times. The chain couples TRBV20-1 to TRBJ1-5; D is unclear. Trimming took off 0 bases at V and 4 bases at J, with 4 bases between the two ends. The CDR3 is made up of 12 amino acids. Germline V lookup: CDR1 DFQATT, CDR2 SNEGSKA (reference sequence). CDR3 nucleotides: TGCAGTGCTAGAGATGTTAATCAGCCCCAGCATTTT. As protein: CSARDVNQPQHF.

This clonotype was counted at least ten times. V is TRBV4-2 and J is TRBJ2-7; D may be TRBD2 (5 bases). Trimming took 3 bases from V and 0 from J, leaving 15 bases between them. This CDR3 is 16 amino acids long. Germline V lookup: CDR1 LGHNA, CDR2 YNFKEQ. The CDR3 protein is CASSQEVGRPSYEQYF. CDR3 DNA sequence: TGTGCCAGCAGCCAGGAGGTGGGCAGACCCTCCTACGAGCAGTACTTC.

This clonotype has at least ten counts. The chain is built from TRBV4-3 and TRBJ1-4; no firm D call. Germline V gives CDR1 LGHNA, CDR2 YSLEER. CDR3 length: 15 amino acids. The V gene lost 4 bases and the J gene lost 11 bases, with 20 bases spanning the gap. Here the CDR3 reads CASSPQHDGDGKLFF. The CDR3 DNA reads TGCGCCAGCAGCCCCCAACACGACGGTGACGGGAAACTGTTTTTT.

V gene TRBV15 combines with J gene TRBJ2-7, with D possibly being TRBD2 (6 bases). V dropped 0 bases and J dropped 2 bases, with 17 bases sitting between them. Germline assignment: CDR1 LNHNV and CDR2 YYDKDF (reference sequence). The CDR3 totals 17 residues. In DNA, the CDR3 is TGTGCCACCAGCAGAGAATTGGGACTGACTTTAACCTACGAGCAGTACTTC. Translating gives CATSRELGLTLTYEQYF.

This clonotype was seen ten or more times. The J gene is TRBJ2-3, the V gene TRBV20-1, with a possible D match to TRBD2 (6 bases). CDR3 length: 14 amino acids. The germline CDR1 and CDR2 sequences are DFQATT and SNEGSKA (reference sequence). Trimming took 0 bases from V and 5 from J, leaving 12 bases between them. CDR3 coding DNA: TGCAGTGCTAGAGAGTTGCGGGGATTAGATACGCAGTATTTT. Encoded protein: CSARELRGLDTQYF.

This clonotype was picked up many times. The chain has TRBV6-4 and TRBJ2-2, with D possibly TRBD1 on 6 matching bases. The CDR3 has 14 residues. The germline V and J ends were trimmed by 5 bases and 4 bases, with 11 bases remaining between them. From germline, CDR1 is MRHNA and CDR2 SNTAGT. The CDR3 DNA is TGTGCCAGCAGTCAACAGGGTGGCACCGGGGAGCTGTTTTTT. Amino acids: CASSQQGGTGELFF.

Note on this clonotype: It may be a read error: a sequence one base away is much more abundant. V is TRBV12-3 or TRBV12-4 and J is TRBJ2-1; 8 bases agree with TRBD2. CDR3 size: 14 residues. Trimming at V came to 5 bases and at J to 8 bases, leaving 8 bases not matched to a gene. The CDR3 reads CASSRSGGGDEQFF. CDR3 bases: TGTGCCAGCAGTCGTTCGGGGGGGGGCGATGAGCAGTTCTTC.

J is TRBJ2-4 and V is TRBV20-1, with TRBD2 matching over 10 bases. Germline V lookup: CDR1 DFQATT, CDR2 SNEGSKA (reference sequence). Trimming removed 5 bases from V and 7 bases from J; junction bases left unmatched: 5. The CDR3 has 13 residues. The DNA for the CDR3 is TGCAGTGCTCCTGGACTAGCGGTGAACATTCAGTACTTC. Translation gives CSAPGLAVNIQYF.

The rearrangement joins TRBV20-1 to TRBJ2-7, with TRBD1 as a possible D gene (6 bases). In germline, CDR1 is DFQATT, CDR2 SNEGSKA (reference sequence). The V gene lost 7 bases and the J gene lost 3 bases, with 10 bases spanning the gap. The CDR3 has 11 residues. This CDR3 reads CSGTAHYEQYF. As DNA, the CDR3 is TGCAGTGGGACAGCCCACTACGAGCAGTACTTC.

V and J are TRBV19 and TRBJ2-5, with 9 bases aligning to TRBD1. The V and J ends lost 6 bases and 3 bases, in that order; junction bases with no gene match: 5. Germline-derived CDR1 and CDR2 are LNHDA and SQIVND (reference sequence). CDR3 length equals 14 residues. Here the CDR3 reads CASRVGTGKETQYF. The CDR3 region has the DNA TGTGCCAGTAGGGTAGGGACAGGGAAAGAGACCCAGTACTTC.

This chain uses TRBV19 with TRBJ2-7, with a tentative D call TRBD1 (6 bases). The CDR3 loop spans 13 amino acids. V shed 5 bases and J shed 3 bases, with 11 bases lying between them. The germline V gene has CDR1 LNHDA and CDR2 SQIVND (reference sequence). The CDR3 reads CASSGDRHYEQYF. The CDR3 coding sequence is TGTGCCAGTAGTGGAGACAGGCACTACGAGCAGTACTTC.

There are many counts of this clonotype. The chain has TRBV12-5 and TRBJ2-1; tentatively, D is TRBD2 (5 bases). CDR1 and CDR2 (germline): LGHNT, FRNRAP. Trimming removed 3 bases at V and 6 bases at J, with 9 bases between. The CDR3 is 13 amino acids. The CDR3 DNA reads TGTGCTAGTGGTTTACGAGGGAGCAATGAGCAGTTCTTC. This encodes CASGLRGSNEQFF.

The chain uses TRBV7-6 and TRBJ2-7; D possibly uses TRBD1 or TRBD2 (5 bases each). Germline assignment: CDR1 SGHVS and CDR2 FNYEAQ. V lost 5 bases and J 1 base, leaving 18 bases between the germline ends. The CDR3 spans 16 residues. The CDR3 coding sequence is TGTGCCAGCAGCCCCCGGGAAAAAGGGGAATCCTACGAGCAGTACTTC. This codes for CASSPREKGESYEQYF.

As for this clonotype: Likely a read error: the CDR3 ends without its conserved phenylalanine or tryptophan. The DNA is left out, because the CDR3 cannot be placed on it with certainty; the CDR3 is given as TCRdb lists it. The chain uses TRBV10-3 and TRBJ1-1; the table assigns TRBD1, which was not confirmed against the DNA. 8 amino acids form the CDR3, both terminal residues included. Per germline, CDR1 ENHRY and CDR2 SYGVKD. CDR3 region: CAISPDRE.

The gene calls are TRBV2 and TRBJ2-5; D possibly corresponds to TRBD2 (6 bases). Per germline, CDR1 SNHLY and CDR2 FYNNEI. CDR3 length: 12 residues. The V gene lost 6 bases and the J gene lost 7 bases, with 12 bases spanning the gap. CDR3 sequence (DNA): TGTGCCAGCAGGGGGGAGGCTGGGACCCAGTACTTC. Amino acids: CASRGEAGTQYF.

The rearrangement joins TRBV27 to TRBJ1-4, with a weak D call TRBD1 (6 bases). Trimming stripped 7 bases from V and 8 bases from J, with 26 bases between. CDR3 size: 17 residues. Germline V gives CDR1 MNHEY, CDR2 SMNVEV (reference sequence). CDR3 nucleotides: TGTGCCAGCAAGTTTATGGTTAGGGGGGAAGTTAACGAAAAACTGTTTTTT. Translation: CASKFMVRGEVNEKLFF.

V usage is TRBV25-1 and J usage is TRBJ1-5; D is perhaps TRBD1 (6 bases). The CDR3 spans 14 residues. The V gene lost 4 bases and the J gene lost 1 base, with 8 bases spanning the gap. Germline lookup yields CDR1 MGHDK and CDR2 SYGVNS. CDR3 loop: CASSGGQSNQPQHF. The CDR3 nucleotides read TGTGCCAGCAGTGGGGGGCAGAGCAATCAGCCCCAGCATTTT.

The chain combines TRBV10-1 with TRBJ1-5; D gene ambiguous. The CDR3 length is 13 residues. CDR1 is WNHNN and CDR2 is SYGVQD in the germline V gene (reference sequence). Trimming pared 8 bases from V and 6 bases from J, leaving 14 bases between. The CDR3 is CASQLGWGQPQHF. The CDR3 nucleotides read TGCGCCAGCCAGCTCGGTTGGGGTCAGCCCCAGCATTTT.

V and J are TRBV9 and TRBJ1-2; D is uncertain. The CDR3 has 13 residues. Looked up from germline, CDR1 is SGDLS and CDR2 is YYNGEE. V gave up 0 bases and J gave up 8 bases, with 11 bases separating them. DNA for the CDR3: TGTGCCAGCAGCGTAGGGGTCGGGTTCGGCTACACCTTC. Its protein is CASSVGVGFGYTF.